Listed below are T cell receptor beta chains from one sample, sequenced in a study of tumor-infiltrating lymphocytes in primary liver carcinoma. MiXCR, run by TCRdb on the multiplex PCR reads, gives a single entry per CDR3 protein. The profile shows tens of thousands of distinct CDR3 sequences, about two thirds of them singletons. The sample comprised liver tumor tissue from sampling region 2. The source of these receptors is a man aged 35-49 years with primary liver carcinoma and hepatitis B virus infection. Both conserved end residues are part of each CDR3. D genes are given only for firm matches. Clone size is stated in some rows and not others, as once, few, many or a class when expanded.

DNA	CDR3	J	V	size	D
TGTGCCAGCACCTTAACGGCAGGCCTAACGCCCTACGAGCAGTACTTC	CASTLTAGLTPYEQYF	TRBJ2-7	TRBV28	many	.
TGTGCCAGCAGCCCACGACCACTAGTGGGAGATAGCGGTGAGCAGTTCTTC	CASSPRPLVGDSGEQFF	TRBJ2-1	TRBV11-2	once	.
TGTACCAGCAGCACCGGGACTAGTTGCACAGATACGCAGTATTTT	CTSSTGTSCTDTQYF	TRBJ2-3	TRBV11-2	.	TRBD2
TGCAGCGTCGAGGGCCTGACGGGAGCTCCCAATGAGCAGTCCTTC	CSVEGLTGAPNEQSF	TRBJ2-1	TRBV29-1	.	.
TGTGCCAGCAGCTTACCACGGGCCAACGTCCTGACTTTC	CASSLPRANVLTF	TRBJ2-6	TRBV5-6	.	.
TGTGCCAGCAGCGTAGATTTTGGTACTGTGTATTTT	CASSVDFGTVYF	TRBJ2-3	TRBV11-2	.	.
TGTGCCAGCTCACCAAGCCCCGCGCGCACAGATACGCAGTATTTT	CASSPSPARTDTQYF	TRBJ2-3	TRBV18	.	.
TGTGCCTGTAGCTTAGTTTCGCGGGACGGGGAGCTGTTTTTT	CACSLVSRDGELFF	TRBJ2-2	TRBV7-8	.	.
TGTGCCAGCAGGCCAAGACTAGCGGGACTCTCCCTGGGGAATGAGGAGTTCTTC	CASRPRLAGLSLGNEEFF	TRBJ2-1	TRBV2	.	TRBD2
TGTGCTAGCAGCTTGGGAACAGATACGCACTATTTT	CASSLGTDTHYF	TRBJ2-3	TRBV11-2	.	.
TGTGCTAACAGCCTAACTCCTGGCGGGGGGAAAGAGACCCAGTATTTC	CANSLTPGGGKETQYF	TRBJ2-5	TRBV11-2	.	TRBD2
TGTGCCAGCAGTTACACGGTGGGACAGGGCATGCACAATGAGCAGTTCTTC	CASSYTVGQGMHNEQFF	TRBJ2-1	TRBV6-6	.	TRBD1
TGTGCCAGAAGGAGGGACAGGGTGGGATGGAACACCGGGGAGCTGTTTTTT	CARRRDRVGWNTGELFF	TRBJ2-2	TRBV6-5	.	TRBD1
TGTGCCAGCAGTGAGTCCCCCTCTGGGGCCAACGTCCTGACTTTC	CASSESPSGANVLTF	TRBJ2-6	TRBV6-1	few	.
TGTTCCAGCAGTTTACCCCAGGACGGGGTCGGGCAGTTCTTC	CSSSLPQDGVGQFF	TRBJ2-1	TRBV28	once	.
TGTGCCAGCAGTTACGAGAGTAATCAGTCCCAGCATTTT	CASSYESNQSQHF	TRBJ1-5	TRBV6-5	.	.
TGCAGCGTTCGAGCAGGGGACAATCAACCCCAGTATTTT	CSVRAGDNQPQYF	TRBJ2-3	TRBV29-1	once	.
TGTGCCACCAGTGATTCGGGGACTAGCGAGGCTCAAGAGACACAGTACTTC	CATSDSGTSEAQETQYF	TRBJ2-5	TRBV24-1	.	TRBD2
TGTGCCTGGAGTGGGGGGTATGGGGAGACCCAGTACTTC	CAWSGGYGETQYF	TRBJ2-5	TRBV30	few	.
TGTGCCAGCAGTCGTGACAGAACTATTAATGGCTACACCTTC	CASSRDRTINGYTF	TRBJ1-2	TRBV6-2/TRBV6-3	.	.
TGCGCCAGCACCTTGGGGGACCTAAATCAGCCCCAGCATTTT	CASTLGDLNQPQHF	TRBJ1-5	TRBV5-1	.	.
TGTGCCAGCTCGCCCATAACGTTGGATACGCAGTATTTT	CASSPITLDTQYF	TRBJ2-3	TRBV18	.	.
TGCAGCGTTGGGGCTAGCGGGAGCTACGATCAGCACTTC	CSVGASGSYDQHF	TRBJ2-7	TRBV29-1	.	TRBD2
TGTGCCAGCGGCTTTCGGGGGAACTATGGTTACACCTTC	CASGFRGNYGYTF	TRBJ1-2	TRBV5-4	few	.
TGTGCAAGCAGCTTATTGTCGGGACAGGAGGCTTTACCCTTCCACTTT	CASSLLSGQEALPFHF	TRBJ1-6	TRBV11-2	.	TRBD1
TGTGCCAGCAGCTTCCCCACGGGGGGCTTAGCGAACACCGGGGACCTGTTTTTT	CASSFPTGGLANTGDLFF	TRBJ2-2	TRBV12-3/TRBV12-4	.	.
TGTGCCAGCAGCCAAACTCCTGGCGGGGTGATAGACACCCAGTACTTT	CASSQTPGGVIDTQYF	TRBJ2-5	TRBV11-2	.	.
TGCGCCAGCAGCTCCCTCGGCGGGACATACGAGCAGTACTTC	CASSSLGGTYEQYF	TRBJ2-7	TRBV5-1	.	.
TGCAGCGTTGAAGAAGGGCGTACTGAGCAGTTCTTC	CSVEEGRTEQFF	TRBJ2-1	TRBV29-1	many	.
TGTGCCACCAGTGATTTCGGCAGGGGAAGGACCGGGGAGCTGTTTTTT	CATSDFGRGRTGELFF	TRBJ2-2	TRBV24-1	few	.
TGTGCCAGCAGCCTAGATCCGTGGTCTAGCGGGAAAGGAGAGACTCAGTACTTC	CASSLDPWSSGKGETQYF	TRBJ2-5	TRBV11-2	.	TRBD2
TGCGCCAGCAGCCCCCAAACCTGGCAGGGACTAGCGGGAGCCTCGAACATCGGGGAGCTGTTTTTT	CASSPQTWQGLAGASNIGELFF	TRBJ2-2	TRBV14	.	TRBD2